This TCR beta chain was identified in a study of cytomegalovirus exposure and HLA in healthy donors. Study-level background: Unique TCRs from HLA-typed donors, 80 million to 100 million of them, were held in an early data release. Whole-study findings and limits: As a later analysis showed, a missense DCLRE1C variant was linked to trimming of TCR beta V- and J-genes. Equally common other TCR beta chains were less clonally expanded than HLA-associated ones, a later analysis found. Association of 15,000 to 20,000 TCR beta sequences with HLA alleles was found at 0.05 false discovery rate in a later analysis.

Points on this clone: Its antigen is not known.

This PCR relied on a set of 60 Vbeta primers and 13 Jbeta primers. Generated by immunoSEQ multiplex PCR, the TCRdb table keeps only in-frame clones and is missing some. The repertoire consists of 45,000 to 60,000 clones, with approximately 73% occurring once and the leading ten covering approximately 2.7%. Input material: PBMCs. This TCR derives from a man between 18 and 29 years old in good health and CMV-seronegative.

CDR3 sequence: CASGAGGGETQYF. The CDR3 DNA sequence: TGTGCCAGCGGGGCGGGAGGCGGGGAGACCCAGTACTTC. The chain uses TRBV7-8 and TRBJ2-5; 8 nucleotides match TRBD2. Germline V gene sequence: CDR1 SGHVS, CDR2 FQNEAQ. CDR3 size: 13 residues. V trimming: 8 bases; J trimming: 5 bases; junction bases outside the gene matches: 7.